This T cell receptor beta chain came from a study of T cell responses to AZD1222 COVID-19 vaccine (dated by TCRdb to the early 2020s). Study-level background: TCR sequencing covered roughly 230 trial participants: about 210 given two doses of AZD1222 and around 26 given two doses of MenACWY control vaccine. Trial participants were enrolled by age into 18-55, 56-69 and 70-plus year subgroups, with 148, 28 and 57 TCR-sequenced participants respectively.

About this clone: The target of this receptor is not known. Nothing much larger sits one base from this clone, and base qualities are not available.

The time point tag for this specimen amounts to: about 28 days (+/-7) after the second vaccine dose. AZD1222 recipients with second doses at about 4 weeks or about 12 weeks were pooled, because spike-specific TCR depth and breadth did not differ between schedules. Vaccinee samples came from UK trials COV001 and COV002, including a single-blind randomized controlled phase 2/3 trial of AZD1222 (ChAdOx1 nCoV-19) in healthy adults. For TCRbeta chain sequencing, PBMC samples from trial participants were taken at day 0 and at day 28 after the second dose. The CDR3, from cysteine to phenylalanine, totals 18 residues. The retained sequence is limited to the CDR3, 54 bases, with the frame set at the first base. The germline V gene specifies SGHRS as CDR1 and YFSETQ as CDR2. V ends up 0 bases short and J 7 bases short, with an unmatched junction base count of 15. Overall study outcomes, separate from this receptor: Participants were mostly white British and included more females than males, and it was suggested by the authors that clonal diversity may have been underestimated. Conclusions about previously exposed vaccinees are limited, since just a handful of AZD1222 recipients were seropositive for SARS-CoV-2 at baseline. In the small 56-69-year group, the increase in depth fell short of significance, most likely because of low power. No day 14 peak-response samples were available, so repertoires were characterized only after the peak T cell response. Reportedly, close to half of the unique spike-specific TCRs recognized epitopes lying outside the regions that are mutated in the B.1.351 and B.1.1.7 variants. After two AZD1222 doses, both the breadth and the depth of spike-specific TCRs were significantly higher than at day 0 and than in MenACWY recipients. Vaccine-associated CD4 TCRs spanned the whole spike protein, with dominant responses in regions 160-218 and 743-854.

The CDR3 regions of human TCRbeta chains were subjected to immunosequencing. As for the authors' bioinformatics: TCRs in the repertoires were matched against a reference library of SARS-CoV-2-specific TCRs that had been generated with the MIRA antigen-specificity platform. Breadth meant the fraction of unique TCRs that were SARS-CoV-2-associated, whereas depth meant the fraction of total T cells that were SARS-CoV-2-associated. Each spike-specific TCR was assigned to its reactive spike region and to a CD4 or CD8 class using the MIRA data. Log10-transformed breadth and depth values were compared by one-way ANOVA with Sidak's multiple comparisons tests. The table comes from immuneACCESS by way of TCRdb, which keeps in-frame sequences with V and J called. Part of the clones is missing from these tables; in studies checked, under half for an unresolved V gene and the rest for unknown reasons. V, J and clone size derive from that table, while D and trimming were established from the DNA sequence. The sample table contains approximately 130,000 clones; only one count was recorded for roughly nine tenths of them. Over 8% of the sample lies in the top ten.

The TCR was taken from an adult who received the AZD1222 COVID-19 vaccine. This chain is built from TRBV5-1 and TRBJ1-2; TRBD1 lines up with 10 middle nucleotides. The source material was peripheral blood, sampled 28 days after the second AZD1222 dose. The DNA is as follows: TGCGCCAGCAGCTTGGCCCCGATTCGGGACAGGGGAAGAGGTGGCTACACCTTC. Translated, this is CASSLAPIRDRGRGGYTF.